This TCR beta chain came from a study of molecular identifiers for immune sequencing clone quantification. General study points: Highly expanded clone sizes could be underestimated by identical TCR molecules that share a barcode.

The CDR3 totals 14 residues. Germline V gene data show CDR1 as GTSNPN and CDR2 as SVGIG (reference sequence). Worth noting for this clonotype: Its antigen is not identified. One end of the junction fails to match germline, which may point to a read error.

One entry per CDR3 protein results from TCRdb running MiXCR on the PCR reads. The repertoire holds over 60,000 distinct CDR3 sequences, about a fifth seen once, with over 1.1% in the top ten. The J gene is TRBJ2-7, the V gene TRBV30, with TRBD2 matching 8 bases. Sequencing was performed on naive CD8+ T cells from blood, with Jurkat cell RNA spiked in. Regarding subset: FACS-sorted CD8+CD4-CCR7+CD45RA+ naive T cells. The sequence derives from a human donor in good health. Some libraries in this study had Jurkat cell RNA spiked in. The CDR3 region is CSWSGSGSVYGQYF. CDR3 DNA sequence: TGTTCCTGGAGCGGGAGCGGGAGCGTCTACGGGCAGTACTTC.